This TCR beta chain was sequenced for a study of PD-L1 blockade in urothelial cancer. Overall study context: Between 0 and 3 prior chemotherapy regimens had been given to patients. It was at 3 weeks (second dose) and 6 weeks after treatment start that blood was analyzed.

Produced via immunoSEQ multiplex PCR; TCRdb's table is partial and in-frame only. The data show tens of thousands of clones, with roughly 79% seen just once and roughly 3.5% held by the top ten. Time point in this sample: pretreatment peripheral blood. Disease in patients was locally advanced or metastatic urothelial carcinoma. Each patient gave between 1 and 8 samples, pretreatment and on-treatment. Germline CDR1 and CDR2: LNHDA and SQIVND (reference sequence). Trimming pared 7 bases from V and 2 bases from J, leaving 18 bases between. CDR3 size: 15 residues. This TCR was sampled from a man aged 70-80 years with urothelial cancer. V is TRBV19 and J is TRBJ2-7; tentative D call: TRBD1 (6 bases). Material: PBMCs, obtained around atezolizumab (anti-PD-L1) treatment. CDR3 sequence reads: CASKDGRGQAYEQYF. The CDR3 coding sequence is TGTGCCAGTAAAGACGGTCGGGGACAAGCCTACGAGCAGTACTTC.